A single sample gave rise to the 32 T cell receptor beta chains below, sequenced in a study of cytomegalovirus exposure and HLA in healthy donors. The PCR employed 60 Vbeta primers together with 13 Jbeta primers. Assay: immunoSEQ multiplex PCR; the TCRdb copy retains only in-frame clones and omits some. The sample lists some 100,000 clones, over 60% occurring once. Sequenced input: PBMCs. The receptor set was obtained from a female donor in good health and CMV-seronegative.

The rearrangement links TRBV7-6 to TRBJ1-1; D is perhaps TRBD1 (5 bases). The germline CDR1 and CDR2 sequences are SGHVS and FNYEAQ. Deletions cut 2 bases from V and 1 base from J, with 11 bases between. The CDR3 has 15 residues. CDR3: CASSLSLGGNTEAFF. CDR3 nucleotide sequence: TGTGCCAGCAGCTTAAGCCTGGGGGGGAACACTGAAGCTTTCTTT.

This chain links TRBV2 with TRBJ1-5; weak D call: TRBD1 (5 bases). The V and J ends lost 7 bases and 4 bases respectively, with 14 bases between them. Germline assignment: CDR1 SNHLY and CDR2 FYNNEI. The CDR3 runs 14 residues. The CDR3 region has the DNA TGTGCCAGCACTCTTCTTCAGGGAAATCAGCCCCAGCATTTT. Its translation: CASTLLQGNQPQHF.

This clone appeared once. The V gene is TRBV6-1, the J gene TRBJ1-1; 8 bases map to TRBD1. The V gene end was trimmed by 6 bases and the J gene end by 11 bases; junction bases not matched to a gene: 17. CDR1 and CDR2 from the germline V gene are MNHNS and SASEGT. This CDR3 is built from 15 residues. The CDR3 protein is CASRAGTGPTPRAFF. For the CDR3, the DNA is TGTGCCAGCAGGGCCGGGACAGGACCAACTCCGCGGGCTTTCTTT.

The chain uses TRBV6-1 and TRBJ1-2; TRBD1 aligns across 7 bases. The CDR3 has 13 residues. The V gene's germline CDR1 is MNHNS and CDR2 SASEGT. V was clipped by 6 bases and J by 6 bases; unmatched bases: 7. CDR3 region: CASRNTGADGYTF. Written as DNA, the CDR3 is TGTGCCAGCAGGAACACAGGGGCAGATGGCTACACCTTC.

Concerning this clone itself: The junction and the germline gene differ at one end; a read error may be behind it. V gene TRBV7-2 combines with J gene TRBJ2-1; D is possibly TRBD2 (6 bases). Germline V gene sequence: CDR1 SGHTA, CDR2 FQGNSA. CDR3 length: 18 amino acids. DNA of the CDR3: TGTGCCAGCAGTTTGGAGGGAAGTTTACCTTCCCCCTACGATGAGCAGTTCTTC. Translation: CASSLEGSLPSPYDEQFF.

The chain recombines TRBV5-5 with TRBJ2-5, with D perhaps TRBD2 (5 bases). The CDR3 extends over 14 amino acids. Deletions cut 3 bases from V and 5 bases from J, with 14 bases between. Looked up from germline, CDR1 is SGHKS and CDR2 is YYEKEE (reference sequence). This CDR3 reads CASSSADGEETQYF. CDR3 DNA sequence: TGTGCCAGCAGCTCGGCCGACGGGGAGGAGACCCAGTACTTC.

The J gene is TRBJ2-5, the V gene TRBV11-1, with 11 bases that match TRBD1. Germline V lookup: CDR1 SGHAT, CDR2 FQDESV (reference sequence). The CDR3 contains 15 residues. V gave up 5 bases and J gave up 2 bases; unmatched junction bases: 4. DNA for the CDR3: TGTGCCAGCAGCCGGACAGGGGGCATACAAGAGACCCAGTACTTC. It translates to CASSRTGGIQETQYF.

CDR3 amino acids: CASSFSRRGNYNEQFF. The CDR3 nucleotides are TGTGCCAGCAGTTTTTCTCGGCGGGGGAACTACAATGAGCAGTTCTTC. The chain combines TRBV27 with TRBJ2-1, with 7 bases that match TRBD2. This CDR3 is built from 16 residues. V lost 3 bases to trimming and J lost 3 bases; unmatched junction nucleotides: 8. Germline loops: CDR1 MNHEY, CDR2 SMNVEV (reference sequence).

The V and J genes are TRBV7-2 and TRBJ1-6; D ambiguous. This CDR3 comprises 14 residues. From germline, CDR1 is SGHTA and CDR2 FQGNSA. With 7 bases removed from V and 7 bases from J, the gap between germline ends came to 14 bases. The CDR3 is CASTHDTGNSPLHF. The CDR3 bases are TGTGCCAGCACCCACGATACGGGGAATTCACCCCTCCACTTT.

The chain has TRBV19 and TRBJ2-1; D possibly corresponds to TRBD1 (5 bases). The ends were cut back, 7 bases at V and 5 bases at J, with 18 bases in the middle. CDR1 and CDR2 from the germline V gene are LNHDA and SQIVND (reference sequence). The CDR3 is 15 amino acids. CDR3 nucleotides: TGTGCCAGTATTTTCCCTCTTAGGGGCCACAATGAGCAGTTCTTC. Residues: CASIFPLRGHNEQFF.

Here the CDR3 DNA reads TGTGCCAGCAGCCTGGGACTAGCGGGGGACTTCCGCTACAATGAGCAGTTCTTC. Translated, it gives CASSLGLAGDFRYNEQFF. V gene TRBV7-6 combines with J gene TRBJ2-1; 14 nucleotides align to TRBD2. The CDR3 is made up of 18 amino acids. Germline V CDR1 and CDR2: SGHVS, FNYEAQ. Unmatched junction bases numbered 9, after V lost 5 bases and J lost 3 bases.

The gene calls are TRBV27 and TRBJ1-1, with 7 bases matching TRBD1. Trimming removed 1 base from V and 10 bases from J; junction bases left unmatched: 6. Germline V gene data show CDR1 as MNHEY and CDR2 as SMNVEV (reference sequence). This CDR3 is 13 amino acids long. CDR3 DNA: TGTGCCAGCAGTTTATACGGCCAGGGGGTAGCTTTCTTT. It is translated as CASSLYGQGVAFF.

As to this clone: Other DNA variants within this sample encode the same CDR3. The chain has TRBV5-1 and TRBJ2-7; TRBD1 matches at 10 bases. The junction had 5 bases not matched to a gene; V was cut back by 4 bases and J by 1 base. CDR3 length: 15 residues. Germline assignment: CDR1 SGHRS and CDR2 YFSETQ. CDR3 sequence: CASSPRQGASYEQYF. DNA of the CDR3: TGCGCCAGCAGCCCAAGACAGGGGGCGTCCTACGAGCAGTACTTC.

Worth noting for this clone: Other nucleotide sequences from this sample produce the same CDR3. The chain couples TRBV27 to TRBJ1-5; D is undetermined. Germline V gene data show CDR1 as MNHEY and CDR2 as SMNVEV (reference sequence). The CDR3 contains 14 residues. Trimming took 5 bases from V and 9 from J, leaving 17 bases between them. The CDR3 sequence: CASSPQPGGLPQHF. The CDR3 DNA reads TGTGCCAGCAGTCCCCAGCCAGGTGGGCTGCCCCAGCATTTT.

V and J are TRBV11-2 and TRBJ1-4; D not certain. V shed 2 bases and J shed 5 bases, with 9 bases lying between them. The CDR3 loop spans 14 amino acids. Germline CDR1 is SGHAT and CDR2 is FQNNGV. CDR3 residues: CASSLSSGNEKLFF. CDR3 nucleotides: TGTGCCAGCAGCTTATCGTCGGGAAATGAAAAACTGTTTTTT. Variable domain in full (rest from reference TRBV11-2 and TRBJ1-4): EAGVAQSPRYKIIEKRQSVAFWCNPISGHATLYWYQQILGQGPKLLIQFQNNGVVDDSQLPKDRFSAERLKGVDSTLKIQPAKLEDSAVYLCASSLSSGNEKLFFGSGTQLSVL.

The V call is TRBV5-1, the J call TRBJ2-3; 8 nucleotides align to TRBD1. The CDR3 runs 17 residues. V lost 0 bases and J lost 2; bases outside the gene matches: 8. Looked up from germline, CDR1 is SGHRS and CDR2 is YFSETQ. In DNA form, the CDR3 reads TGCGCCAGCAGCTTGGGGACAGGGAAGGGATACACAGATACGCAGTATTTT. Its translation is CASSLGTGKGYTDTQYF.

This rearrangement joins TRBV2 to TRBJ2-1; maybe TRBD1 (5 bases). The V end lost 4 bases, the J end lost 4 bases, and 14 bases lay between the germline ends. This CDR3 comprises 15 residues. Germline lookup yields CDR1 SNHLY and CDR2 FYNNEI. The CDR3 reads CASSGQDKGYNEQFF. The CDR3 DNA is TGTGCCAGCAGTGGTCAGGACAAAGGGTACAATGAGCAGTTCTTC.

V usage is TRBV6-5 and J usage is TRBJ2-7; 9 bases fit TRBD1. CDR1 is MNHEY and CDR2 is SVGAGI in the germline V gene. There are 13 residues in the CDR3. V lost 5 bases and J lost 5; bases outside the gene matches: 4. The CDR3: CASSTTGGHEQYF. The CDR3 DNA sequence: TGTGCCAGCAGTACAACAGGGGGCCACGAGCAGTACTTC.

This rearrangement joins TRBV5-8 to TRBJ2-2; D gene uncertain. The CDR3 is 16 residues long. Germline V CDR1 and CDR2: SGHTS, YDEGEE. V dropped 4 bases and J dropped 4 bases, with 17 bases sitting between them. The DNA for the CDR3 is TGTGCCAGCAGCCTTTTTGTGGCTCGCAGCACCGGGGAGCTGTTTTTT. The encoded protein is CASSLFVARSTGELFF.

The J gene is TRBJ1-2, the V gene TRBV29-1, with D unresolved. From germline, CDR1 is SQVTM and CDR2 ANQGSEA. The CDR3 totals 12 residues. The V gene lost 2 bases and the J gene lost 4 bases, with 8 bases spanning the gap. CDR3 DNA: TGCAGCGTTGAACGCGGAACCTATGGCTACACCTTC. It codes for CSVERGTYGYTF.

This clone appeared once. This sequence joins TRBV19 and TRBJ2-7, with 10 bases matching TRBD1. Germline values: CDR1 LNHDA, CDR2 SQIVND (reference sequence). V was clipped by 5 bases and J by 7 bases; unmatched bases: 8. The CDR3 covers 14 residues. The CDR3 region is CASSFRQGALEQYF. The CDR3 DNA is TGTGCCAGTAGTTTCCGACAGGGGGCGCTTGAGCAGTACTTC.

This clone was observed a handful of times. V is TRBV13 and J is TRBJ1-1, with D hard to call. Germline CDR1 and CDR2: PRHDT and FYEKMQ (reference sequence). The V end lost 3 bases, the J end lost 1 base, and 3 bases lay between the germline ends. The CDR3 has 12 residues. The CDR3 loop is CASSFGNTEAFF. Written as DNA, the CDR3 is TGTGCCAGCAGCTTCGGGAACACTGAAGCTTTCTTT. The complete variable domain, with remaining parts taken from reference TRBV13 and TRBJ1-1, reads AAGVIQSPRHLIKEKRETATLKCYPIPRHDTVYWYQQGPGQDPQFLISFYEKMQSDKGSIPDRFSAQQFSDYHSELNMSSLELGDSALYFCASSFGNTEAFFGQGTRLTVV.

V gene TRBV7-6 combines with J gene TRBJ2-1; TRBD2 aligns across 10 bases. The junction had 20 bases not matched to a gene; V was cut back by 5 bases and J by 7 bases. The CDR3 has 19 amino acids. Germline V gene data show CDR1 as SGHVS and CDR2 as FNYEAQ. The CDR3 loop reads CASSHPKNSGGALSNEQFF. The CDR3 DNA is TGTGCCAGCAGCCACCCAAAGAACAGCGGGGGGGCGTTATCGAATGAGCAGTTCTTC. Full variable domain (missing parts from reference TRBV7-6 and TRBJ2-1): GAGVSQSPRYKVTKRGQDVALRCDPISGHVSLYWYRQALGQGPEFLTYFNYEAQQDKSGLPNDRFSAERPEGSISTLTIQRTEQRDSAMYRCASSHPKNSGGALSNEQFFGPGTRLTVL.

V is TRBV30 and J is TRBJ2-7; 8 bases map to TRBD1. V was clipped by 3 bases and J by 6 bases; unmatched bases: 7. Germline CDR1 reads GTSNPN; CDR2 reads SVGIG (reference sequence). The CDR3 has 13 residues. CDR3 sequence: CAWRSTGDGEQYF. The CDR3 DNA is TGTGCCTGGAGGTCGACAGGGGACGGCGAGCAGTACTTC. The whole variable domain, remainder taken from reference TRBV30 and TRBJ2-7, is SQTIHQWPATLVQPVGSPLSLECTVEGTSNPNLYWYRQAAGRGLQLLFYSVGIGQISSEVPQNLSASRPQDRQFILSSKKLLLSDSGFYLCAWRSTGDGEQYFGPGTRLTVT.

The V gene is TRBV30, the J gene TRBJ2-1, with 11 bases that match TRBD2. This CDR3 contains 15 residues. Germline CDR1 is GTSNPN and CDR2 is SVGIG (reference sequence). The J segment lost 9 bases and the V segment lost 1 base, leaving 8 bases of the junction unmatched. CDR3 residues: CAWSEVAGGPSEQFF. DNA of the CDR3: TGTGCCTGGAGTGAGGTAGCGGGGGGGCCATCTGAGCAGTTCTTC.

As to this clone: A junction boundary mismatches the germline segment, possibly from a read error. The chain links TRBV7-9 to TRBJ1-2; 7 nucleotides align to TRBD1. Per the germline V gene, CDR1 is SEHNR and CDR2 is FQNEAQ (reference sequence). The CDR3 loop spans 13 amino acids. This CDR3 is CSSSIGQAVGYTF. The CDR3 nucleotides read TGTTCCAGCAGCATCGGACAGGCGGTAGGCTACACCTTC. Full variable domain (remainder filled in from reference TRBV7-9 and TRBJ1-2): DTGVSQNPRHKITKRGQNVTFRCDPISEHNRLYWYRQTLGQGPEFLTYFQNEAQLEKSRLLSDRFSAERPKGSFSTLEIQRTEQGDSAMYLCSSSIGQAVGYTFGSGTRLTVV.

This chain links TRBV19 with TRBJ1-1; perhaps TRBD1 as D (6 bases). Germline V gene lookup returns CDR1 LNHDA and CDR2 SQIVND (reference sequence). The CDR3 consists of 13 residues. Trimming removed 1 base from V and 10 bases from J, with 13 bases in between. The CDR3 spells CASSIGDRPGAFF. The CDR3 DNA is TGTGCCAGTAGTATAGGCGACAGGCCGGGAGCTTTCTTT. Full variable domain (missing parts from reference TRBV19 and TRBJ1-1): DGGITQSPKYLFRKEGQNVTLSCEQNLNHDAMYWYRQDPGQGLRLIYYSQIVNDFQKGDIAEGYSVSREKKESFPLTVTSAQKNPTAFYLCASSIGDRPGAFFGQGTRLTVV.

This chain joins TRBV29-1 and TRBJ1-6, with 10 nucleotides matching TRBD1. Losses at the gene ends were 1 base for V and 7 bases for J; bases not matched to a gene: 16. The V gene's germline CDR1 is SQVTM and CDR2 ANQGSEA. The CDR3 is 19 amino acids. The CDR3 DNA reads TGCAGCGTTGAAGTGGGACAGGGGTTTGTGGACTGTATCAATTCACCCCTCCACTTT. Translation: CSVEVGQGFVDCINSPLHF. The whole variable domain, filled in from reference TRBV29-1 and TRBJ1-6, reads SAVISQKPSRDICQRGTSLTIQCQVDSQVTMMFWYRQQPGQSLTLIATANQGSEATYESGFVIDKFPISRPNLTFSTLTVSNMSPEDSSIYLCSVEVGQGFVDCINSPLHFGNGTRLTVT.

The chain couples TRBV19 to TRBJ1-5; D is perhaps TRBD1 (6 bases). This CDR3 has 18 amino acids. Trimming left V 5 bases short and J 6 bases short, with 26 bases between. CDR1 and CDR2 (germline): LNHDA, SQIVND (reference sequence). CDR3 in DNA: TGTGCCAGTAGTCCTAACCTGCTACAGGGTGCCGCGGGTCAGCCCCAGCATTTT. Amino acid sequence: CASSPNLLQGAAGQPQHF. The full variable domain, rest sourced from reference TRBV19 and TRBJ1-5, is DGGITQSPKYLFRKEGQNVTLSCEQNLNHDAMYWYRQDPGQGLRLIYYSQIVNDFQKGDIAEGYSVSREKKESFPLTVTSAQKNPTAFYLCASSPNLLQGAAGQPQHFGDGTRLSIL.

A few counts support this clone. The V call is TRBV5-6, the J call TRBJ2-7; D is perhaps TRBD2 (7 bases). Germline V lookup: CDR1 SGHDT, CDR2 YYEEEE. The V gene lost 7 bases and the J gene lost 1 base, with 18 bases spanning the gap. The CDR3 is 15 amino acids. The CDR3 coding sequence is TGTGCCAGCGGGGGGGCAGGGTCTATTTCCTACGAGCAGTACTTC. It yields the protein CASGGAGSISYEQYF. Full variable domain (rest looked up from reference TRBV5-6 and TRBJ2-7): DAGVTQSPTHLIKTRGQQVTLRCSPKSGHDTVSWYQQALGQGPQFIFQYYEEEERQRGNFPDRFSGHQFPNYSSELNVNALLLGDSALYLCASGGAGSISYEQYFGPGTRLTVT.

The chain combines TRBV10-2 with TRBJ2-7; D is perhaps TRBD1 (5 bases). Germline V gives CDR1 WSHSY, CDR2 SAAADI. Trimming shortened V by 3 bases and J by 6 bases, and 15 bases separated the two germline ends. The CDR3 loop spans 14 amino acids. CDR3 sequence reads: CASSDQGFRIEQYF. The CDR3 DNA reads as TGCGCCAGCAGTGACCAGGGCTTTCGGATCGAGCAGTACTTC.

This chain links TRBV5-6 with TRBJ1-5, with 8 bases that match TRBD1. Trimming took 0 bases from V and 7 from J; bases not matched to a gene: 15. Looked up from germline, CDR1 is SGHDT and CDR2 is YYEEEE. The CDR3 covers 18 residues. The CDR3 coding sequence is TGTGCCAGCAGCTTGGGTTCCGGACAGGGTTATGGTACCCAGCCCCAGCATTTT. Its protein product is CASSLGSGQGYGTQPQHF.